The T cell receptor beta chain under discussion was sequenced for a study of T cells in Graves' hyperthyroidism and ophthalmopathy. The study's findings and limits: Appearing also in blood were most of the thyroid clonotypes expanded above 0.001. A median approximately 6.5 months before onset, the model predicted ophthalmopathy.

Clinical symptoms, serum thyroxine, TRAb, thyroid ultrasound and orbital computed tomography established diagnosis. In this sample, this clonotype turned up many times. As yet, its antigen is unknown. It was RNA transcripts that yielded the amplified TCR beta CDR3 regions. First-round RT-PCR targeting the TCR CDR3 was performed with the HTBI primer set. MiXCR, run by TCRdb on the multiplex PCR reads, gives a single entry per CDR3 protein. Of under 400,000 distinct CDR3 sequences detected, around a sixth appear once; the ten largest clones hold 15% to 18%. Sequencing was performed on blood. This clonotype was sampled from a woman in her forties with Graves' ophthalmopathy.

CDR3 nucleotides: TGCAGCGCCCGACTAGCGGGGGACGTGAATGAGCAGTTCTTC. As protein: CSARLAGDVNEQFF. The chain carries TRBV29-1 and TRBJ2-1, with 12 bases that match TRBD2. The CDR3 is 14 residues long. Per the germline V gene, CDR1 is SQVTM and CDR2 is ANQGSEA. The trim removed 7 bases at V and 7 bases at J, leaving 8 bases unmatched.